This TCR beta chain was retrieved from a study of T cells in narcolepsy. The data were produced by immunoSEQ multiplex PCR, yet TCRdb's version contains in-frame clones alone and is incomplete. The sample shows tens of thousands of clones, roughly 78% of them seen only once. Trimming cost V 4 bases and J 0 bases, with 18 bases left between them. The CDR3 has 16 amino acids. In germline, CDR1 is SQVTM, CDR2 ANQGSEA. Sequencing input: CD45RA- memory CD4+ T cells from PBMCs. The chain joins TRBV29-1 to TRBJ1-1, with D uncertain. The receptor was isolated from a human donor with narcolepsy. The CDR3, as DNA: TGCAGCGTTGTCACCGGCACGCTCCACATGAACACTGAAGCTTTCTTT. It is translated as CSVVTGTLHMNTEAFF.